Listed here are 23 T cell receptor beta chains from one sample, sequenced in a study of T cell changes during pregnancy in multiple sclerosis. TCRdb's table, derived via immunoSEQ multiplex PCR, lists solely in-frame clones and lacks some. The repertoire holds around 69,000 clones, with 85% to 95% as singletons. Source: peripheral blood, taken in the third trimester of pregnancy. The receptors come from a female donor in good health, enrolled as a control in a pregnancy study.

This chain links TRBV6-1 with TRBJ2-6; D perhaps matches TRBD2 (7 bases). CDR3 length equals 14 residues. V lost 11 bases, J lost 0 bases, and 11 bases lay in between. Germline V gene sequence: CDR1 MNHNS, CDR2 SASEGT. As DNA, the CDR3 is TGTGCCGGGGAGGGGGTCTCTGGGGCCAACGTCCTGACTTTC. Protein sequence: CAGEGVSGANVLTF.

Only a few counts were recorded for this clone. The chain carries TRBV6-1 and TRBJ2-7; D perhaps matches TRBD1 (5 bases). From germline, CDR1 is MNHNS and CDR2 SASEGT. The CDR3 is 14 amino acids. Deletions cut 2 bases from V and 4 bases from J, with 12 bases between. CDR3 in DNA: TGTGCCAGCAGTGAACCCTTACCAGGGTACGAGCAGTACTTC. It translates to CASSEPLPGYEQYF.

V gene TRBV2 combines with J gene TRBJ2-5, with D tentatively TRBD2 (5 bases). The CDR3 runs to 14 residues. The V and J ends lost 2 bases and 7 bases respectively, with 14 bases between them. In germline, CDR1 is SNHLY, CDR2 FYNNEI. For the CDR3, the DNA is TGTGCCAGCAGTGAAAGGCAGTCCGAGGGGACCCAGTACTTC. Its translation is CASSERQSEGTQYF. Full variable domain (missing parts from reference TRBV2 and TRBJ2-5): EPEVTQTPSHQVTQMGQEVILRCVPISNHLYFYWYRQILGQKVEFLVSFYNNEISEKSEIFDDQFSVERPDGSNFTLKIRSTKLEDSAMYFCASSERQSEGTQYFGPGTRLLVL.

The chain uses TRBV11-1 and TRBJ2-4; 10 nucleotides match TRBD1. The CDR3 is made up of 16 amino acids. V was clipped by 3 bases and J by 0 bases; unmatched bases: 2. Germline V lookup: CDR1 SGHAT, CDR2 FQDESV (reference sequence). CDR3: CASSFDRGLAKNIQYF. CDR3 nucleotides: TGTGCCAGCAGCTTCGACAGGGGGCTAGCCAAAAACATTCAGTACTTC.

This clone was recorded once. This chain connects TRBV7-8 to TRBJ1-6; 11 bases agree with TRBD1. After removal of 5 bases from V and 7 bases from J, the junction contained 4 bases not matched to a gene. Germline loops: CDR1 SGHVS, CDR2 FQNEAQ. The CDR3 totals 15 residues. CDR3 sequence reads: CASSPGQGGNSPLHF. The CDR3 DNA is TGTGCCAGCAGCCCGGGACAGGGGGGGAATTCACCCCTCCACTTT.

The CDR3 protein is CAISLGQGSGREAFF. CDR3 DNA sequence: TGTGCCATCAGCCTAGGACAGGGGTCCGGACGGGAAGCTTTCTTT. The chain joins TRBV10-3 to TRBJ1-1; 9 nucleotides match TRBD1. The CDR3 is 15 residues long. Looked up from germline, CDR1 is ENHRY and CDR2 is SYGVKD. V trimming: 6 bases; J trimming: 8 bases; junction bases outside the gene matches: 13.

This chain connects TRBV6-6 to TRBJ2-1, with TRBD2 as a possible D gene (5 bases). CDR1 and CDR2 (germline): MNHNY, SVGAGI (reference sequence). CDR3 length equals 14 residues. Trimming removed 0 bases from V and 12 bases from J, with 15 bases in between. The CDR3 region is CASSYSSSSRVQFF. DNA for the CDR3: TGTGCCAGCAGTTACTCTTCTAGCTCTCGGGTGCAGTTCTTC.

The gene calls are TRBV5-8 and TRBJ1-1; perhaps TRBD1 as D (6 bases). The V gene lost 2 bases and the J gene lost 11 bases, with 13 bases spanning the gap. The germline V gene encodes CDR1 SGHTS and CDR2 YDEGEE. This CDR3 region has 12 residues. Written as DNA, the CDR3 is TGTGCCAGCAGCTTCGACAGGCTGGTGGCTTTCTTT. Its protein is CASSFDRLVAFF.

The V gene is TRBV5-1, the J gene TRBJ2-3; a weak D match, TRBD1 (5 bases). Germline V CDR1 and CDR2: SGHRS, YFSETQ. V was clipped by 0 bases and J by 4 bases, with 15 bases between them. This CDR3 has 16 amino acids. The CDR3 spells CASSLEGRVVADTQYF. The CDR3 DNA reads TGCGCCAGCAGCTTGGAAGGCAGGGTGGTGGCAGATACGCAGTATTTT.

V is TRBV19 and J is TRBJ2-3, with D possibly TRBD2 on 5 matching bases. There are 11 residues in the CDR3. From germline, CDR1 is LNHDA and CDR2 SQIVND (reference sequence). The V gene lost 5 bases and the J gene lost 8 bases, with 8 bases spanning the gap. CDR3 bases: TGTGCCAGTAGTGAGGGCCCTACGCAGTATTTT. Translated, it gives CASSEGPTQYF.

This sequence joins TRBV4-3 and TRBJ2-3; 7 bases line up with TRBD1. Trimming cost V 1 base and J 5 bases; bases outside gene matches: 0. The CDR3 has 13 amino acids. CDR1 LGHNA and CDR2 YSLEER come from the germline V gene. In DNA form, the CDR3 reads TGCGCCAGCAGCCAAGGACAGGGAGATACGCAGTATTTT. This codes for CASSQGQGDTQYF.

The V call is TRBV9, the J call TRBJ2-5; 7 bases fit TRBD2. Germline lookup yields CDR1 SGDLS and CDR2 YYNGEE. V lost 4 bases and J lost 0; bases outside the gene matches: 6. The CDR3 totals 15 residues. Written as DNA, the CDR3 is TGTGCCAGCAGCCTCATGGGGGGGAACCAAGAGACCCAGTACTTC. Amino acids: CASSLMGGNQETQYF.

The chain employs TRBV30 and TRBJ1-5; D may be TRBD1 (6 bases). The CDR3 contains 13 residues. Trimming left V 1 base short and J 4 bases short, with 8 bases between. CDR1 and CDR2 (germline): GTSNPN, SVGIG (reference sequence). CDR3 sequence reads: CAWSGTDNQPQHF. DNA for the CDR3: TGTGCCTGGAGTGGGACAGATAATCAGCCCCAGCATTTT.

The CDR3 spells CASSPRDRTNYGYTF. The CDR3, as DNA: TGTGCCAGCTCACCCCGGGACAGGACTAACTATGGCTACACCTTC. The V gene is TRBV18, the J gene TRBJ1-2; 8 nucleotides line up with TRBD1. After removal of 3 bases from V and 0 bases from J, the junction contained 3 bases not matched to a gene. In germline, CDR1 is KGHSH, CDR2 LQKENI. The CDR3 runs 15 residues.

The V call is TRBV6-6, the J call TRBJ1-5; D is possibly TRBD1 (5 bases). The CDR3 consists of 15 residues. Trimming pared 6 bases from V and 3 bases from J, leaving 15 bases between. CDR1 is MNHNY, CDR2 SVGAGI, per germline (reference sequence). CDR3 nucleotides: TGTGCCAGCAGGGGGCCGGCGGTCGCCAATCAGCCCCAGCATTTT. It specifies CASRGPAVANQPQHF.

This chain uses TRBV4-1 with TRBJ2-2; TRBD1 might be the D (5 bases). Germline CDR1 reads MGHRA; CDR2 reads YSYEKL. V lost 1 base and J 7 bases, leaving 16 bases between the germline ends. This CDR3 comprises 16 residues. The CDR3: CASSQGNSGFGGELFF. CDR3 DNA sequence: TGCGCCAGCAGCCAAGGAAACTCAGGGTTTGGCGGGGAGCTGTTTTTT.

The V call is TRBV19, the J call TRBJ1-5, with D possibly matching TRBD1 (5 bases). Trimming pared 5 bases from V and 7 bases from J, leaving 15 bases between. Germline V CDR1 and CDR2: LNHDA, SQIVND (reference sequence). The length of the CDR3 is 14 residues. The CDR3 loop reads CASSLSGGRQPQHF. The CDR3 nucleotides read TGTGCCAGTAGTTTATCCGGGGGGAGGCAGCCCCAGCATTTT. Based on the CDR3 plus reference TRBV19 and TRBJ1-5, the full variable domain is DGGITQSPKYLFRKEGQNVTLSCEQNLNHDAMYWYRQDPGQGLRLIYYSQIVNDFQKGDIAEGYSVSREKKESFPLTVTSAQKNPTAFYLCASSLSGGRQPQHFGDGTRLSIL.

In this sample, this clone turned up once. This chain connects TRBV2 to TRBJ1-5, with D maybe TRBD1 (5 bases). CDR3 length: 19 residues. Germline values: CDR1 SNHLY, CDR2 FYNNEI. The V end lost 5 bases, the J end lost 0 bases, and 23 bases lay between the germline ends. The CDR3 nucleotides are TGTGCCAGCAGTTTGCGACGGAGCACTGGGGGGGTTAGCAATCAGCCCCAGCATTTT. Translated: CASSLRRSTGGVSNQPQHF. Based on the CDR3 plus reference TRBV2 and TRBJ1-5, the full variable domain is EPEVTQTPSHQVTQMGQEVILRCVPISNHLYFYWYRQILGQKVEFLVSFYNNEISEKSEIFDDQFSVERPDGSNFTLKIRSTKLEDSAMYFCASSLRRSTGGVSNQPQHFGDGTRLSIL.

The gene calls are TRBV10-3 and TRBJ2-7; possibly TRBD2 for D (5 bases). Looked up from germline, CDR1 is ENHRY and CDR2 is SYGVKD. The CDR3 extends over 13 amino acids. Trimming pared 5 bases from V and 2 bases from J, leaving 10 bases between. This CDR3 is CAISHLAAYEQYF. CDR3 nucleotide sequence: TGTGCCATCAGTCACCTAGCCGCCTACGAGCAGTACTTC.

The chain combines TRBV9 with TRBJ1-1, with D perhaps TRBD1 (6 bases). The germline gives CDR1 SGDLS, CDR2 YYNGEE. The CDR3 covers 16 residues. V lost 3 bases and J lost 3, with 18 bases in between. The CDR3 loop is CASSGEITGTDTEAFF. In DNA form, the CDR3 reads TGTGCCAGCAGCGGCGAAATTACAGGGACGGACACTGAAGCTTTCTTT.

This clone has a single count. The chain combines TRBV7-9 with TRBJ2-5; D is ambiguous. There are 13 residues in the CDR3. CDR1 is SEHNR, CDR2 FQNEAQ, per germline (reference sequence). The V end lost 3 bases, the J end lost 3 bases, and 8 bases lay between the germline ends. The CDR3 sequence is CASSFSFEETQYF. The CDR3 DNA is TGTGCCAGCAGCTTTTCCTTTGAAGAGACCCAGTACTTC.

V and J are TRBV20-1 and TRBJ2-2, with D possibly being TRBD1 (6 bases). The CDR3 totals 10 residues. Germline CDR1 is DFQATT and CDR2 is SNEGSKA (reference sequence). The V gene lost 3 bases and the J gene lost 11 bases, with 7 bases spanning the gap. DNA of the CDR3: TGCAGTGCTAGGGGACATGAGCTGTTTTTT. Encoded protein: CSARGHELFF.

The V and J genes are TRBV30 and TRBJ2-1; TRBD2 matches 11 bases. The CDR3 is made up of 15 amino acids. CDR1 and CDR2 (germline): GTSNPN, SVGIG (reference sequence). Trimming cost V 3 bases and J 6 bases; bases outside gene matches: 7. Here the CDR3 reads CAWRETSGISNEQFF. The CDR3 DNA sequence: TGTGCCTGGAGGGAGACTAGCGGGATTTCCAATGAGCAGTTCTTC.